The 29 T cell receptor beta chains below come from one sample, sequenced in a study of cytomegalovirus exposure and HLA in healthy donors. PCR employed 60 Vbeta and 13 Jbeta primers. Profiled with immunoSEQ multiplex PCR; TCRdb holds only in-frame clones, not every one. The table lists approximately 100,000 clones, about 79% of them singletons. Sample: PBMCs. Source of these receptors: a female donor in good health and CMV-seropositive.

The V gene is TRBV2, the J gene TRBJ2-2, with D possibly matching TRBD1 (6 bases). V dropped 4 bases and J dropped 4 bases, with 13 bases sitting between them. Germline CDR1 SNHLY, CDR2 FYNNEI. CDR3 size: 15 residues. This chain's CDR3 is CASSGRTVSTGELFF. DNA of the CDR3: TGTGCCAGCAGTGGGCGGACAGTAAGCACCGGGGAGCTGTTTTTT.

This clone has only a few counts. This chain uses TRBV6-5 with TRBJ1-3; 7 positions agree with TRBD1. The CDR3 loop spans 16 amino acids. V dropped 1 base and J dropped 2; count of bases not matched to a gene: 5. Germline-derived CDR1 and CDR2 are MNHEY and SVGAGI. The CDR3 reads CASSYYDRVAGNTIYF. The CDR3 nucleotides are TGTGCCAGCAGTTACTATGACAGGGTGGCTGGAAACACCATATATTTT.

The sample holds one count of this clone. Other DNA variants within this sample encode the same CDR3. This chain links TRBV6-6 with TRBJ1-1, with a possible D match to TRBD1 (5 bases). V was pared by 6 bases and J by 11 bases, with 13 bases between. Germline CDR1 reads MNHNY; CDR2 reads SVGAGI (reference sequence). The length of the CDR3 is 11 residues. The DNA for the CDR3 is TGTGCCAGCAGCGAACGTAGGGGTGCTTTCTTT. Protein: CASSERRGAFF.

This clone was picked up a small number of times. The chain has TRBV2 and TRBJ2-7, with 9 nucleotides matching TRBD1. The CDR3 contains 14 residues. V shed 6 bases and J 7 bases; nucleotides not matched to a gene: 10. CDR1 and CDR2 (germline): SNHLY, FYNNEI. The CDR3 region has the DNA TGTGCCAGCAGACCCCTACAGGGGGCGCGGGAGCAGTACTTC. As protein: CASRPLQGAREQYF.

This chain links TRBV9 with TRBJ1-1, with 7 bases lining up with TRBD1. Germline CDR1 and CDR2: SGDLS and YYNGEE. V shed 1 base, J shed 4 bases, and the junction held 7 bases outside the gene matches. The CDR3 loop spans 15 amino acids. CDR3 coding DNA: TGTGCCAGCAGCGTAACAACAGGGGTTACCACTGAAGCTTTCTTT. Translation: CASSVTTGVTTEAFF.

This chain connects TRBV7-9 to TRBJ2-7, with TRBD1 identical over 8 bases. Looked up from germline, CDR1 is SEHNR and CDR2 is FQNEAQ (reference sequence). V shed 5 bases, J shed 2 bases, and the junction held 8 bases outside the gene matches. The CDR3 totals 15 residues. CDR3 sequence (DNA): TGTGCCAGCAGCGGGCCAGGGGGCTTGCCCTACGAGCAGTACTTC. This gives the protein CASSGPGGLPYEQYF.

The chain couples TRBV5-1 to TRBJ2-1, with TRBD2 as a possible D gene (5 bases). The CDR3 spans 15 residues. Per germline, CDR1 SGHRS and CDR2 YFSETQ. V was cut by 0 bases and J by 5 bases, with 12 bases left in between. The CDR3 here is CASSLAVRAHNEQFF. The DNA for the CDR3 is TGCGCCAGCAGCTTGGCCGTGAGGGCCCACAATGAGCAGTTCTTC.

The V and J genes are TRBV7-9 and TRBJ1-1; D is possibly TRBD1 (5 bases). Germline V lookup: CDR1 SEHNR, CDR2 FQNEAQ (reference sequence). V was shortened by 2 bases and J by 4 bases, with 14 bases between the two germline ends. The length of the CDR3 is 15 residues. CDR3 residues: CASSLRGGASTEAFF. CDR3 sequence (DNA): TGTGCCAGCAGCTTAAGGGGCGGGGCTTCCACTGAAGCTTTCTTT.

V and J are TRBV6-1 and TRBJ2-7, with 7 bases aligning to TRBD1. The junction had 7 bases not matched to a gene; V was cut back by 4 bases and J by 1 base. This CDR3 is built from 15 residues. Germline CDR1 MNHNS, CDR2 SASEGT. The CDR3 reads CASSAAGTASYEQYF. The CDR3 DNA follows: TGTGCCAGCAGTGCAGCCGGGACAGCTTCCTACGAGCAGTACTTC.

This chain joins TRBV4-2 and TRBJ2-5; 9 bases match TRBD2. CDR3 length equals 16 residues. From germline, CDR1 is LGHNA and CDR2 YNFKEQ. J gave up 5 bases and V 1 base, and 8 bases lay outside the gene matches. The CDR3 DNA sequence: TGTGCCAGCAGCCAAGCTCTGCGGGGGGGCCTTGAGACCCAGTACTTC. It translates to CASSQALRGGLETQYF.

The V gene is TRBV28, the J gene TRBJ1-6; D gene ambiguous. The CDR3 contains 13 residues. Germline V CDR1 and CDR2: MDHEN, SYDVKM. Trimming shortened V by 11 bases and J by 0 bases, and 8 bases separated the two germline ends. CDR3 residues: CAAGSSYNSPLHF. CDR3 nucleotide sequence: TGTGCCGCGGGGAGCTCCTATAATTCACCCCTCCACTTT.

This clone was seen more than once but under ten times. In DNA, the CDR3 is TGTGCCAGCAGGGGGGGGTTGTTGGGCGCCGGGGAGCTGTTTTTT. Translating gives CASRGGLLGAGELFF. The J gene is TRBJ2-2, the V gene TRBV2; 7 positions match TRBD2. The CDR3 spans 15 residues. Germline loops: CDR1 SNHLY, CDR2 FYNNEI. With 6 bases clipped from V and 6 bases from J, the junction kept 10 bases outside the gene matches.

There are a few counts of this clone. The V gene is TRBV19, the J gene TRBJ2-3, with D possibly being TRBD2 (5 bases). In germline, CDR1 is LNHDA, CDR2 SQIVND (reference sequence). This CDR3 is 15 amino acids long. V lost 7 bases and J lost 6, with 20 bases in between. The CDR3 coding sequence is TGTGCCAGTAAGAGGCAACTAGACCCCCCCGATACGCAGTATTTT. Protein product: CASKRQLDPPDTQYF. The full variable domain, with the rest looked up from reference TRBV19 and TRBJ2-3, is DGGITQSPKYLFRKEGQNVTLSCEQNLNHDAMYWYRQDPGQGLRLIYYSQIVNDFQKGDIAEGYSVSREKKESFPLTVTSAQKNPTAFYLCASKRQLDPPDTQYFGPGTRLTVL.

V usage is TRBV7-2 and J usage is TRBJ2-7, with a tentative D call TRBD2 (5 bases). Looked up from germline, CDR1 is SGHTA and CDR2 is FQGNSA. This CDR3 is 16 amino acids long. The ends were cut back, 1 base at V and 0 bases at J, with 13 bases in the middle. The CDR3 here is CASSLEVALSSYEQYF. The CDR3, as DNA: TGTGCCAGCAGCTTAGAGGTAGCGCTGAGCTCCTACGAGCAGTACTTC.

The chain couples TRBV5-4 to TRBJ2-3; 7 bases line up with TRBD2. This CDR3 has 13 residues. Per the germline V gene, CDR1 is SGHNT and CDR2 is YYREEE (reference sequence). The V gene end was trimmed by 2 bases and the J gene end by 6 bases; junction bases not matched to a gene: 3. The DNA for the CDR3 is TGTGCCAGCAGCTTAGCGGGACGGGATACGCAGTATTTT. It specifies CASSLAGRDTQYF.

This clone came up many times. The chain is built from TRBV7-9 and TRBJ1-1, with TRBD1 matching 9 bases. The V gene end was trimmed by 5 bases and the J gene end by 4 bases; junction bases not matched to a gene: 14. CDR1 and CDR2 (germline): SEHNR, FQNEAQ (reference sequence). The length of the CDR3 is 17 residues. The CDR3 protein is CASSRRTGENRGTEAFF. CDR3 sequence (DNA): TGTGCCAGCAGCCGAAGGACAGGGGAGAATAGAGGCACTGAAGCTTTCTTT.

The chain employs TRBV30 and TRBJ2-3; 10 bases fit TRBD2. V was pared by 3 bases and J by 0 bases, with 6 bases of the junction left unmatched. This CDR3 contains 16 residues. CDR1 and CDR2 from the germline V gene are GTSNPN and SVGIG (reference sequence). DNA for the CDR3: TGTGCCTGGAGCACTAGCGGGATACCTAGCACAGATACGCAGTATTTT. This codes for CAWSTSGIPSTDTQYF.

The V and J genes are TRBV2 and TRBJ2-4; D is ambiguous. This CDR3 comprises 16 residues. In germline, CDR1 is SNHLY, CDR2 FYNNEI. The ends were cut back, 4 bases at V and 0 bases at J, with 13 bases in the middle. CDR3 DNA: TGTGCCAGCAGTGGCGACCGGGTCTTAGCCAAAAACATTCAGTACTTC. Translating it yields CASSGDRVLAKNIQYF.

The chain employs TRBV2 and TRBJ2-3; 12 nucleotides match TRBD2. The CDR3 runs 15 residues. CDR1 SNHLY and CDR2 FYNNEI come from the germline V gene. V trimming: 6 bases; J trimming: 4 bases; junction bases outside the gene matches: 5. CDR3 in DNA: TGTGCCAGCAGCCCGACTAGCGGGAGCCCAGATACGCAGTATTTT. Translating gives CASSPTSGSPDTQYF.

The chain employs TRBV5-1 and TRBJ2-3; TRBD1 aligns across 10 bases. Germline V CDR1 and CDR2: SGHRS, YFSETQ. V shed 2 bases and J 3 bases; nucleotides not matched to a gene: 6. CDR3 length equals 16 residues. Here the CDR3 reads CASSLSDRGRTDTQYF. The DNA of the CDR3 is TGCGCCAGCAGCTTATCCGACAGGGGGCGTACAGATACGCAGTATTTT.

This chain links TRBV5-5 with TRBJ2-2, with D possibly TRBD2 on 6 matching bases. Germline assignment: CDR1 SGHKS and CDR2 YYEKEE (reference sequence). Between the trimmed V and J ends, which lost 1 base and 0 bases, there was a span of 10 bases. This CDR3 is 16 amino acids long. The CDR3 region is CASSLRGTSNTGELFF. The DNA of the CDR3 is TGTGCCAGCAGCTTGCGTGGGACTTCGAACACCGGGGAGCTGTTTTTT. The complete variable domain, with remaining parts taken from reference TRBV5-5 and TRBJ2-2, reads DAGVTQSPTHLIKTRGQQVTLRCSPISGHKSVSWYQQVLGQGPQFIFQYYEKEERGRGNFPDRFSARQFPNYSSELNVNALLLGDSALYLCASSLRGTSNTGELFFGEGSRLTVL.

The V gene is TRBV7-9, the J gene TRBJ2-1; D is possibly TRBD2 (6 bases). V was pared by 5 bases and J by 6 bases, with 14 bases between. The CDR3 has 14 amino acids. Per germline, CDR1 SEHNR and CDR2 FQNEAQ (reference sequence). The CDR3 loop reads CASSQGGLGNEQFF. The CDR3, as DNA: TGTGCCAGCAGCCAGGGAGGACTGGGCAATGAGCAGTTCTTC.

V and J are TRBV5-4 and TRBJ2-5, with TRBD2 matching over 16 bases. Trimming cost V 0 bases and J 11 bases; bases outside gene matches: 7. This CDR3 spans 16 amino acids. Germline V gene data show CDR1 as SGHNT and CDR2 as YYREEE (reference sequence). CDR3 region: CASSLGGTSGRGEQYF. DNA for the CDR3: TGTGCCAGCAGCTTGGGGGGGACTAGCGGGAGGGGAGAGCAGTACTTC.

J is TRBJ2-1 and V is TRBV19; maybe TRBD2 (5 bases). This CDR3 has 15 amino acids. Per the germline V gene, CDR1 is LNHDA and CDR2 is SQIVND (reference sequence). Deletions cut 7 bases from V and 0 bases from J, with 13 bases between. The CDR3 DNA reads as TGTGCCAGTACTCGCGCTGGGAGCTCCTACAATGAGCAGTTCTTC. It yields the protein CASTRAGSSYNEQFF. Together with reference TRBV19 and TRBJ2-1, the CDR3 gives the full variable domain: DGGITQSPKYLFRKEGQNVTLSCEQNLNHDAMYWYRQDPGQGLRLIYYSQIVNDFQKGDIAEGYSVSREKKESFPLTVTSAQKNPTAFYLCASTRAGSSYNEQFFGPGTRLTVL.

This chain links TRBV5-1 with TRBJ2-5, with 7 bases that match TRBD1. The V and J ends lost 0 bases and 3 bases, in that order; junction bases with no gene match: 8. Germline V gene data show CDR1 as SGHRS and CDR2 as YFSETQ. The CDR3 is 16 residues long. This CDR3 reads CASSLGPQGKKETQYF. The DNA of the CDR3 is TGCGCCAGCAGCTTGGGGCCACAGGGGAAAAAAGAGACCCAGTACTTC.

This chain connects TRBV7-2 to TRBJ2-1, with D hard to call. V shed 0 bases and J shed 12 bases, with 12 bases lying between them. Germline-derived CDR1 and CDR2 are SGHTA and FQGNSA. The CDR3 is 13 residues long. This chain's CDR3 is CASSLAVAAGQFF. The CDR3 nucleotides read TGTGCCAGCAGCTTAGCGGTAGCTGCCGGGCAGTTCTTC. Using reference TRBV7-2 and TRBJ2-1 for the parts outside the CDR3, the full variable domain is GAGVSQSPSNKVTEKGKDVELRCDPISGHTALYWYRQSLGQGLEFLIYFQGNSAPDKSGLPSDRFSAERTGGSVSTLTIQRTQQEDSAVYLCASSLAVAAGQFFGPGTRLTVL.

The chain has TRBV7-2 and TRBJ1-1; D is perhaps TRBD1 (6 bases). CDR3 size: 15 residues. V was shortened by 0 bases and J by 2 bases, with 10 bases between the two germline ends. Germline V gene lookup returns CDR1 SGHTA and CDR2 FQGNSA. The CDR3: CASSLADRFNTEAFF. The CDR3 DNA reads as TGTGCCAGCAGCTTAGCTGACAGGTTCAACACTGAAGCTTTCTTT. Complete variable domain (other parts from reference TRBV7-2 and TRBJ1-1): GAGVSQSPSNKVTEKGKDVELRCDPISGHTALYWYRQSLGQGLEFLIYFQGNSAPDKSGLPSDRFSAERTGGSVSTLTIQRTQQEDSAVYLCASSLADRFNTEAFFGQGTRLTVV.

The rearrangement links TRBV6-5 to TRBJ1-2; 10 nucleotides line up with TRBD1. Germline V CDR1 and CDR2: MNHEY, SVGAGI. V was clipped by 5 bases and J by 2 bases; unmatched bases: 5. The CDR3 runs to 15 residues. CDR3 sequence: CASSPTGGANYGYTF. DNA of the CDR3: TGTGCCAGCAGTCCGACAGGGGGCGCAAACTATGGCTACACCTTC.

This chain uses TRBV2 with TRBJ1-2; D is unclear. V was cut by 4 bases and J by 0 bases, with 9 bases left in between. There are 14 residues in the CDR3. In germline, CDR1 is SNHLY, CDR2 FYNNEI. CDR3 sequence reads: CASSGSLANYGYTF. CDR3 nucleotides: TGTGCCAGCAGTGGCAGCCTAGCTAACTATGGCTACACCTTC.